These 11 T cell receptor beta chains were all obtained from the same sample, sequenced in a study of CDR3 diversity in severe acne. One entry per CDR3 protein, called by TCRdb with MiXCR from the PCR reads. This table holds 100,000 or so distinct CDR3 sequences, roughly half found once. The specimen sequenced was blood. The receptors were gathered from a male donor with acne.

This clonotype has more than one count but fewer than ten. V is TRBV7-6 and J is TRBJ2-3; 13 bases are a match to TRBD2. Per the germline V gene, CDR1 is SGHVS and CDR2 is FNYEAQ. There are 18 residues in the CDR3. V was pared by 5 bases and J by 0 bases, with 8 bases of the junction left unmatched. The CDR3 here is CASSTGLAGAFSTDTQYF. The CDR3 coding sequence is TGTGCCAGCAGCACCGGACTAGCGGGAGCTTTCAGCACAGATACGCAGTATTTT.

This clonotype occurred many times. The chain links TRBV11-2 to TRBJ2-5; no clear D gene. CDR1 is SGHAT, CDR2 FQNNGV, per germline. The CDR3 totals 12 residues. The V end was cut by 4 bases, the J end by 4 bases, with 7 bases between. The CDR3 protein is CASSSDRETQYF. The CDR3 region has the DNA TGTGCCAGCAGCTCAGACCGAGAGACCCAGTACTTC.

In its sample, this clonotype was seen many times. This chain connects TRBV29-1 to TRBJ2-7, with a weak D call TRBD1 (6 bases). The germline CDR1 and CDR2 sequences are SQVTM and ANQGSEA. The CDR3 has 12 amino acids. V was clipped by 6 bases and J by 0 bases, with 9 bases between them. As DNA, the CDR3 is TGCAGCGTCCAGGGGAGCTCCTACGAGCAGTACTTC. It specifies CSVQGSSYEQYF.

This chain links TRBV15 with TRBJ1-4; possibly TRBD1 for D (5 bases). This CDR3 region has 16 residues. Between the trimmed V and J ends, which lost 3 bases and 0 bases, there was a span of 11 bases. CDR1 and CDR2 from the germline V gene are LNHNV and YYDKDF (reference sequence). CDR3 DNA: TGTGCCACCAGCAGCCGTACAGGAGCAACTAATGAAAAACTGTTTTTT. This codes for CATSSRTGATNEKLFF.

About this clonotype: The CDR3 does not close with the conserved phenylalanine or tryptophan, likely indicating a read error. This chain uses TRBV6-1 with TRBJ2-3; D not certain. Germline CDR1 reads MNHNS; CDR2 reads SASEGT. The CDR3 has 14 residues. The V end was cut by 5 bases, the J end by 0 bases, with 9 bases between. CDR3 protein: CASSFSSSTDTQYL. The CDR3 DNA reads TGTGCCAGCAGTTTCTCCTCTAGCACAGATACGCAGTATCTT.

V gene TRBV25-1 combines with J gene TRBJ1-4; 7 bases map to TRBD1. Germline V gives CDR1 MGHDK, CDR2 SYGVNS. There are 16 residues in the CDR3. J gave up 4 bases and V 1 base, and 6 bases lay outside the gene matches. CDR3 amino acids: CASSEFETGDNEKLFF. CDR3 nucleotides: TGTGCCAGCAGTGAATTCGAAACAGGGGATAATGAAAAACTGTTTTTT.

This sequence joins TRBV4-1 and TRBJ2-2; D unclear. The CDR3 contains 15 residues. The V end lost 3 bases, the J end lost 1 base, and 9 bases lay between the germline ends. The germline V gene has CDR1 MGHRA and CDR2 YSYEKL. The CDR3 spells CASSQHVQNTGELFF. The CDR3 DNA reads as TGCGCCAGCAGCCAGCACGTACAGAACACCGGGGAGCTGTTTTTT.

Points on this clonotype: A read error may produce the germline difference seen at one junction end. The CDR3 sequence: CATGVNEKLFF. The CDR3 bases are TGTGCCACCGGGGTAAATGAAAAACTGTTTTTT. This chain connects TRBV5-1 to TRBJ1-4; D is ambiguous. The CDR3 is 11 residues long. Germline CDR1 SGHRS, CDR2 YFSETQ.

For this clonotype: Because the CDR3's place on the DNA is in doubt, the DNA is left out and the CDR3 is given as listed by TCRdb. V is TRBV20-1 and J is TRBJ2-3; the table gives TRBD1 as D, unverified against the DNA. Germline lookup yields CDR1 DFQATT and CDR2 SNEGSKA (reference sequence). The CDR3 adds up to 19 amino acids, both ends counted. The CDR3 here is CSARTQGRGGYTFGDTQYF.

This clonotype is judged medium-sized. V is TRBV7-8 and J is TRBJ1-1; TRBD1 is a possible D gene (6 bases). Germline V gene sequence: CDR1 SGHVS, CDR2 FQNEAQ. Trimming removed 4 bases at V and 0 bases at J, with 9 bases between. The CDR3 contains 14 residues. CDR3: CASSSDRLNTEAFF. The CDR3, as DNA: TGTGCCAGCAGCTCGGACAGACTGAACACTGAAGCTTTCTTT.

This clonotype was seen many times. This sequence joins TRBV2 and TRBJ2-2; weak D call: TRBD2 (6 bases). The CDR3 is 16 residues long. Trimming shortened V by 3 bases and J by 4 bases, and 15 bases separated the two germline ends. Germline CDR1 is SNHLY and CDR2 is FYNNEI. CDR3 amino acids: CASSDVKRTTTGELFF. The CDR3 nucleotides are TGTGCCAGCAGTGACGTCAAGCGGACTACCACCGGGGAGCTGTTTTTT.